The 8 T cell receptor beta chains reported below all come from one sample, sequenced in a study of vaccination effects on CD4 cells after COVID-19 (dated by TCRdb to between 2021 and 2022). These receptors have no known antigen. The receptor library was made with the immunoSEQ multiplex PCR assay. Drawn from immuneACCESS, this table holds only the in-frame rearrangements with V and J called that TCRdb kept. Clones are partly lost; checked studies trace under half to an unresolved V gene and leave the rest unexplained. This sample lists over 55,000 clones; about four fifths were detected once. The ten largest account for about 2.5% of the sample. In the ViraFEST assay, PBMC were stimulated with viral peptide pools, and TCR sequencing was then used to find antigen-specific CD4+ T cell clonotypes based on their expansion. After 10 to 11 days of culture, CD4+ T cells were isolated with the EasySep CD4+ T cell isolation kit.

Source: CD4+ T cells from PBMCs cultured with HCoV-229E spike peptides, taken before COVID-19 vaccination. Sample cell subset or site, as interpreted from the label and publication: HCoV-229E spike overlapping peptide pool stimulation. Receptors were obtained from a human donor who received a COVID-19 vaccine.

The chain has TRBV6-2 or TRBV6-3 and TRBJ2-5; D possibly corresponds to TRBD1 (6 bases). The CDR3 contains 16 residues. Trimming left V 4 bases short and J 2 bases short, with 17 bases between. From germline, CDR1 is MNHEY and CDR2 SVGEGT. This CDR3 is CASSFGTGRRQETQYF. The CDR3, as DNA: TGTGCCAGCAGTTTTGGCACAGGGAGAAGGCAAGAGACCCAGTACTTC.

The CDR3 is CASSLEEGDAYEQYV. For the CDR3, the DNA is TGTGCCAGCAGTTTAGAGGAGGGTGATGCCTACGAGCAGTACGTC. The chain carries TRBV27 and TRBJ2-7, with D perhaps TRBD2 (6 bases). Germline CDR1 MNHEY, CDR2 SMNVEV (reference sequence). The CDR3 sequence is 15 residues long. The V gene lost 2 bases and the J gene lost 2 bases, with 13 bases spanning the gap.

The gene calls are TRBV7-2 and TRBJ1-6, with D perhaps matching TRBD1 (5 bases). CDR3 length: 14 residues. CDR1 and CDR2 from the germline V gene are SGHTA and FQGNSA. V gave up 1 base and J gave up 6 bases, with 7 bases separating them. CDR3 nucleotides: TGTGCCAGCAGCTTAGATGACAGTAATTCACCCCTCCACTTT. Its translation: CASSLDDSNSPLHF.

The chain joins TRBV5-4 to TRBJ2-4, with D unclear. The CDR3 totals 13 residues. Germline lookup yields CDR1 SGHNT and CDR2 YYREEE (reference sequence). Trimming left V 4 bases short and J 9 bases short, with 14 bases between. CDR3 loop: CASSPEGWGIQYF. CDR3 in DNA: TGTGCCAGCAGCCCGGAAGGGTGGGGCATTCAGTACTTC.

This clone was detected only once. This rearrangement joins TRBV19 to TRBJ1-6; D is possibly TRBD1 (6 bases). There are 16 residues in the CDR3. The V gene's germline CDR1 is LNHDA and CDR2 SQIVND (reference sequence). The V end was cut by 7 bases, the J end by 5 bases, with 18 bases between. CDR3 DNA sequence: TGTGCCAGTAAAGGCAGAACGGGACAACATAATTCACCCCTCCACTTT. It yields the protein CASKGRTGQHNSPLHF. The entire variable domain, with the rest obtained from reference TRBV19 and TRBJ1-6, is as follows: DGGITQSPKYLFRKEGQNVTLSCEQNLNHDAMYWYRQDPGQGLRLIYYSQIVNDFQKGDIAEGYSVSREKKESFPLTVTSAQKNPTAFYLCASKGRTGQHNSPLHFGNGTRLTVT.

V and J are TRBV27 and TRBJ2-3, with unresolved D. The CDR3 covers 14 residues. The V end was cut by 6 bases, the J end by 10 bases, with 20 bases between. Per the germline V gene, CDR1 is MNHEY and CDR2 is SMNVEV (reference sequence). The CDR3 coding sequence is TGTGCCAGCAGCGATTCGGCTGCCGCTCGTGCGCAGTATTTT. This codes for CASSDSAAARAQYF.

V gene TRBV6-5 combines with J gene TRBJ2-3; 9 bases agree with TRBD1. Germline CDR1 MNHEY, CDR2 SVGAGI. The CDR3 spans 14 residues. With V trimmed by 6 bases and J by 2 bases, 3 bases remained unmatched. In DNA form, the CDR3 reads TGTGCCAGCAGGGGGACAGGGTTCACAGATACGCAGTATTTT. Its protein product is CASRGTGFTDTQYF.

The chain links TRBV30 to TRBJ2-2, with 8 bases that match TRBD1. The CDR3 is 13 amino acids. The germline V gene has CDR1 GTSNPN and CDR2 SVGIG (reference sequence). V dropped 8 bases and J dropped 4; count of bases not matched to a gene: 6. The CDR3 spells CARPGQATGELFF. The CDR3 coding sequence is TGTGCCCGTCCGGGACAGGCCACCGGGGAGCTGTTTTTT.